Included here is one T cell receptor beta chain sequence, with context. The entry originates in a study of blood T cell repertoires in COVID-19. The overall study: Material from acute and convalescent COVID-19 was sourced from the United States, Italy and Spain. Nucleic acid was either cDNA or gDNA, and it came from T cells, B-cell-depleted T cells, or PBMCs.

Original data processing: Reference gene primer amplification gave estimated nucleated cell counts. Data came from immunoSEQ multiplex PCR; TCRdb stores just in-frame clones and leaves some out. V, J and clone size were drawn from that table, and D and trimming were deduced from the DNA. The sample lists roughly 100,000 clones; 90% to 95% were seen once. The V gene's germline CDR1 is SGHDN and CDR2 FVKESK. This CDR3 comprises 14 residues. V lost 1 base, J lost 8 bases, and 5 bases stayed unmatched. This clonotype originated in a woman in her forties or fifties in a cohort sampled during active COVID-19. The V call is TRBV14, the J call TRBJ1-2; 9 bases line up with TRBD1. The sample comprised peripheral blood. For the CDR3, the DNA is TGTGCCAGCAGCCAAGTAAACAGGGGGCTGGGCTACACCTTC. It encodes CASSQVNRGLGYTF.